Sequencing of this T cell receptor beta chain was carried out in a study of T cell responses to AZD1222 COVID-19 vaccine. Measured with immunoSEQ multiplex PCR; TCRdb has only the in-frame clones, and not every one. The top ten clones hold approximately 5.2% of a sample with roughly 140,000 clones, more than 75% of them seen once. The CDR3 is 18 amino acids. Germline CDR1 and CDR2: LGHDT and YNNKEL (reference sequence). J lost 3 bases, V lost 2 bases, and 10 bases had no gene match. The receptor was isolated from an adult in good health. The sample was peripheral blood, taken on day 0 of AZD1222 vaccination. The V call is TRBV3-1 (or the pseudogene TRBV3-2), the J call TRBJ1-3, with 10 positions matching TRBD1. The DNA of the CDR3 is TGTGCCAGCAGCCAACGGGACAGGGGATTAAATGGTGGAAACACCATATATTTT. As protein: CASSQRDRGLNGGNTIYF.